The present entry profiles one TCR beta chain with its context. The specificity of this receptor is unknown. No base quality values were provided; no much bigger clone lies one nucleotide off. Counted from cysteine to valine, this CDR3 has 16 amino acids. Only the CDR3 part of the read is kept: 48 bases, read in frame from the first base. The CDR1 and CDR2 encoded by the germline V gene are SGHRS and YFSETQ. The germline V and J ends show losses of 0 bases and 5 bases respectively, and no gene match explains 9 bases of the junction. This sample stems from a study of T cell responses to AZD1222 COVID-19 vaccine (dated by TCRdb to about 2021). Study-wide context: AZD1222 recipients with second doses at about 4 weeks or about 12 weeks were pooled, because spike-specific TCR depth and breadth did not differ between schedules. TCR sequencing was performed for about 240 trial participants, of whom 200 to 210 were given two doses of AZD1222 and around 26 were given two doses of MenACWY control vaccine. Trial participants were enrolled by age into 18-55, 56-69 and 70-plus year subgroups, with 148, 28 and 57 TCR-sequenced participants respectively.

The time point tag for this specimen amounts to: baseline before first vaccination. Samples from vaccinated people were obtained from the UK trials COV001 and COV002, which included a single-blind randomized controlled phase 2/3 trial of AZD1222 (ChAdOx1 nCoV-19) in healthy adults. For TCRbeta chain sequencing, PBMC samples from trial participants were taken at day 0 and at day 28 after the second dose. Overall study results and their limits: Most participants were white British and females outnumbered males, and the authors suggested that clonal diversity may have been underestimated. Conclusions about previously exposed vaccinees are limited, since just five or six AZD1222 recipients were seropositive for SARS-CoV-2 at baseline. The 56-69-year group was small, and its depth increase did not reach significance, likely because of low power. A significant rise in spike-specific TCR breadth and depth was observed after two AZD1222 doses relative to day 0 and relative to MenACWY recipients. CD4 TCRs associated with the vaccine covered the entire spike protein, and the dominant responses were in regions 160-218 and 743-854. Because no day 14 peak-response samples were available, the repertoires could be characterized only after the peak T cell response. Reportedly, close to half of the unique spike-specific TCRs recognized epitopes lying outside the regions that are mutated in the B.1.351 and B.1.1.7 variants.

The CDR3 regions of human TCRbeta chains were subjected to immunosequencing. On the authors' methods: TCRs in the repertoires were compared against a reference library of SARS-CoV-2-specific TCRs that had been generated with the MIRA antigen-specificity platform. Breadth was defined as the fraction of unique TCRs that were SARS-CoV-2-associated, and depth was defined as the fraction of total T cells that were SARS-CoV-2-associated. Using the MIRA data, each spike-specific TCR was mapped to the spike region that the TCR reacts to and placed in a CD4 or CD8 class. Log10-transformed breadth and depth values were compared by one-way ANOVA with Sidak's multiple comparisons tests. TCRdb mirrors the immuneACCESS table, restricted to in-frame sequences. Some clones are absent from its copies; in checked studies, under half trace to an unresolved V gene, and the reason for the others is unknown. Clone size and the V and J calls come from that table; the DNA yielded D and trimming. The sample table records around 180,000 clones; 75% to 90% of these occur just once. The top ten constitute 6.9% of the sample.

This chain joins TRBV5-1 to TRBJ2-7, with 9 bases matching TRBD1. The specimen was peripheral blood, collected on day 0 of AZD1222 vaccination. The TCR sequence derives from an adult in good health. The DNA is as follows: TGCGCCAGCAGCTTGGAACCCGGGACAGGGATACACGAGCAGTACGTC. The translation is CASSLEPGTGIHEQYV.